This is a list of T cell receptor beta chains from one sample in a study of T cell changes during pregnancy in multiple sclerosis. Using immunoSEQ multiplex PCR, the repertoire was profiled, and TCRdb retains in-frame clones only, with some absent. The sample carries tens of thousands of clones, 91% recorded once. Sequenced here: peripheral blood, sampled in the third trimester of pregnancy. The receptors shown here come from a female donor in good health, enrolled as a control in a pregnancy study. The CDR3 runs from the conserved cysteine through the conserved F or W. D genes are given only for firm matches. Clone size is shown for a subset of rows, as once, few, many or a class of expanded clone.

v_gene: TRBV19
d_gene: .
abundance: .
j_gene: TRBJ1-3
CDR3aa: CASRAASGNTIYF
CDR3nt: TGTGCCAGTAGGGCTGCCTCTGGAAACACCATATATTTT

v_gene: TRBV11-1
d_gene: .
abundance: .
j_gene: TRBJ1-1
CDR3aa: CASSSVGGIDTEAFF
CDR3nt: TGTGCCAGCAGCTCCGTGGGGGGAATAGACACTGAAGCTTTCTTT

v_gene: TRBV29-1
d_gene: TRBD1
abundance: once
j_gene: TRBJ2-1
CDR3aa: CSVPPSDRAHHSAEQFF
CDR3nt: TGCAGCGTCCCACCAAGCGACAGGGCTCACCACAGCGCTGAGCAGTTCTTC

v_gene: TRBV15
d_gene: TRBD1
abundance: .
j_gene: TRBJ2-7
CDR3aa: CATSRADRAGHEQYF
CDR3nt: TGTGCCACCAGCAGAGCGGACAGGGCCGGACACGAGCAGTACTTC

v_gene: TRBV9
d_gene: .
abundance: .
j_gene: TRBJ1-3
CDR3aa: CASSGVGRGGNTIYF
CDR3nt: TGTGCCAGCAGCGGGGTTGGAAGGGGCGGAAACACCATATATTTT

v_gene: TRBV19
d_gene: .
abundance: .
j_gene: TRBJ1-1
CDR3aa: CASSIVDSGDTEAFF
CDR3nt: TGTGCCAGTAGTATAGTAGACAGCGGGGACACTGAAGCTTTCTTT

v_gene: TRBV19
d_gene: TRBD1
abundance: .
j_gene: TRBJ1-1
CDR3aa: CASSMGTENTEAFF
CDR3nt: TGTGCCAGTAGTATGGGGACAGAAAACACTGAAGCTTTCTTT

v_gene: TRBV6-6
d_gene: .
abundance: once
j_gene: TRBJ2-7
CDR3aa: CASIDAGYEQYF
CDR3nt: TGTGCCAGCATCGACGCAGGGTACGAGCAGTACTTC

v_gene: TRBV5-1
d_gene: .
abundance: .
j_gene: TRBJ2-3
CDR3aa: CASSISASTDTQYF
CDR3nt: TGCGCCAGCAGTATTAGCGCCAGCACAGATACGCAGTATTTT

v_gene: TRBV9
d_gene: TRBD2
abundance: .
j_gene: TRBJ2-3
CDR3aa: CASSLSGTSDGTQYF
CDR3nt: TGTGCCAGCAGCCTCTCAGGGACTAGCGATGGTACGCAGTATTTT

v_gene: TRBV7-8
d_gene: .
abundance: once
j_gene: TRBJ1-3
CDR3aa: CASSVTTGNTIYF
CDR3nt: TGTGCCAGCAGCGTGACAACTGGAAACACCATATATTTT

v_gene: TRBV9
d_gene: TRBD1
abundance: .
j_gene: TRBJ1-1
CDR3aa: CASSAGTGFGTEAFF
CDR3nt: TGTGCCAGCAGCGCCGGGACAGGGTTCGGCACTGAAGCTTTCTTT

v_gene: TRBV2
d_gene: .
abundance: .
j_gene: TRBJ2-2
CDR3aa: CASSEILAGELFF
CDR3nt: TGTGCCAGCAGTGAGATTCTAGCGGGGGAGCTGTTTTTT

v_gene: TRBV9
d_gene: TRBD1
abundance: .
j_gene: TRBJ2-5
CDR3aa: CASSQGQGETQYF
CDR3nt: TGTGCCAGCAGCCAGGGACAGGGGGAGACCCAGTACTTC

v_gene: TRBV18
d_gene: TRBD1
abundance: .
j_gene: TRBJ1-5
CDR3aa: CASSPQGVNQPQHF
CDR3nt: TGTGCCAGCTCACCGCAGGGGGTAAATCAGCCCCAGCATTTT

v_gene: TRBV15
d_gene: TRBD2
abundance: once
j_gene: TRBJ2-3
CDR3aa: CATSARLAGGPGSTDTQYF
CDR3nt: TGTGCCACCAGCGCCCGACTAGCGGGAGGACCAGGCTCCACAGATACGCAGTATTTT

v_gene: TRBV6-4
d_gene: TRBD1
abundance: once
j_gene: TRBJ2-2
CDR3aa: CASSEAAPGQGNTGELFF
CDR3nt: TGTGCCAGCAGTGAAGCTGCACCGGGACAGGGGAACACCGGGGAGCTGTTTTTT

v_gene: TRBV14
d_gene: .
abundance: .
j_gene: TRBJ1-1
CDR3aa: CASSPKLNTEAFF
CDR3nt: TGTGCCAGCAGCCCTAAACTGAACACTGAAGCTTTCTTT

v_gene: TRBV15
d_gene: .
abundance: .
j_gene: TRBJ1-1
CDR3aa: CATSSVPGNTEAFF
CDR3nt: TGTGCCACCAGCTCGGTCCCGGGGAACACTGAAGCTTTCTTT

v_gene: TRBV9
d_gene: .
abundance: .
j_gene: TRBJ1-2
CDR3aa: CASGTDLYGYTF
CDR3nt: TGTGCCAGCGGAACAGATCTCTATGGCTACACCTTC

v_gene: TRBV6-1
d_gene: .
abundance: .
j_gene: TRBJ1-1
CDR3aa: CASSYRNTEAFF
CDR3nt: TGTGCCAGCAGCTACAGGAACACTGAAGCTTTCTTT

v_gene: TRBV25-1
d_gene: .
abundance: .
j_gene: TRBJ2-3
CDR3aa: CASSDGETSTDTQYF
CDR3nt: TGTGCCAGCAGTGATGGGGAGACAAGCACAGATACGCAGTATTTT

v_gene: TRBV27
d_gene: .
abundance: .
j_gene: TRBJ1-6
CDR3aa: CASSPNPLRYNSPLHF
CDR3nt: TGTGCCAGCAGTCCCAATCCTCTCAGGTATAATTCACCCCTCCACTTT

v_gene: TRBV9
d_gene: TRBD2
abundance: .
j_gene: TRBJ2-1
CDR3aa: CASSVGLAGFNEQFF
CDR3nt: TGTGCCAGCAGCGTAGGACTAGCGGGGTTCAATGAGCAGTTCTTC

v_gene: TRBV19
d_gene: TRBD1
abundance: .
j_gene: TRBJ2-5
CDR3aa: CASSIGQGAQETQYF
CDR3nt: TGTGCCAGTAGTATCGGACAGGGGGCCCAAGAGACCCAGTACTTC

v_gene: TRBV7-9
d_gene: .
abundance: .
j_gene: TRBJ2-1
CDR3aa: CASSLVGDEQFF
CDR3nt: TGTGCCAGCAGCTTAGTGGGAGATGAGCAGTTCTTC

v_gene: TRBV5-8
d_gene: .
abundance: .
j_gene: TRBJ1-3
CDR3aa: CASSLGVRGTGNTIYF
CDR3nt: TGTGCCAGCAGCTTGGGGGTCCGCGGCACTGGAAACACCATATATTTT

v_gene: TRBV9
d_gene: .
abundance: .
j_gene: TRBJ2-7
CDR3aa: CASSAAGTLNEQYF
CDR3nt: TGTGCCAGCAGCGCAGCCGGGACTCTAAACGAGCAGTACTTC

v_gene: TRBV4-2
d_gene: .
abundance: .
j_gene: TRBJ1-1
CDR3aa: CASSQTGTEAFF
CDR3nt: TGTGCCAGCAGCCAAACCGGCACTGAAGCTTTCTTT

v_gene: TRBV19
d_gene: TRBD1
abundance: .
j_gene: TRBJ1-2
CDR3aa: CASHRGRNTNYGYTF
CDR3nt: TGTGCCAGTCACAGGGGGCGGAATACTAACTATGGCTACACCTTC

v_gene: TRBV6-5
d_gene: TRBD2
abundance: .
j_gene: TRBJ2-7
CDR3aa: CASSYEAGAPEQYF
CDR3nt: TGTGCCAGCAGTTACGAAGCGGGGGCCCCCGAGCAGTACTTC

v_gene: TRBV7-6
d_gene: .
abundance: .
j_gene: TRBJ1-1
CDR3aa: CASSLGEYNTEAFF
CDR3nt: TGTGCCAGCAGCTTAGGAGAGTATAACACTGAAGCTTTCTTT

v_gene: TRBV5-1
d_gene: TRBD2
abundance: .
j_gene: TRBJ2-3
CDR3aa: CAGSAGGVDDTQYF
CDR3nt: TGCGCAGGGTCAGCGGGAGGGGTCGATGATACGCAGTATTTT

v_gene: TRBV7-3
d_gene: TRBD2
abundance: .
j_gene: TRBJ2-5
CDR3aa: CASSLGGGSETQYF
CDR3nt: TGTGCCAGCAGCTTAGGCGGGGGTTCAGAGACCCAGTACTTC

v_gene: TRBV6-5
d_gene: .
abundance: .
j_gene: TRBJ2-7
CDR3aa: CASSPLVVPYEQYF
CDR3nt: TGTGCCAGCAGTCCCCTTGTAGTCCCCTACGAGCAGTACTTC

v_gene: TRBV2
d_gene: TRBD1
abundance: once
j_gene: TRBJ1-2
CDR3aa: CASSEGTGAYGYTF
CDR3nt: TGTGCCAGCAGTGAAGGGACAGGGGCCTATGGCTACACCTTC

v_gene: TRBV7-2
d_gene: .
abundance: once
j_gene: TRBJ2-7
CDR3aa: CASSSGSHSYEQYF
CDR3nt: TGTGCCAGCAGCTCAGGCTCCCACAGCTACGAGCAGTACTTC